The 16 T cell receptor beta chains presented below share a single source sample, sequenced in a study of cytomegalovirus exposure and HLA in healthy donors. Profiled with immunoSEQ multiplex PCR; TCRdb holds only in-frame clones, not every one. The table lists 90,000 to 150,000 clones, around 89% of them singletons. The source material was PBMCs. These receptors all stem from a man aged 18 to 35 in good health and CMV-seronegative.

The genes are TRBV7-9 and TRBJ1-5; D may be TRBD1 (6 bases). V was clipped by 5 bases and J by 4 bases, with 15 bases between them. This CDR3 is built from 15 residues. Germline CDR1 reads SEHNR; CDR2 reads FQNEAQ (reference sequence). The CDR3 region is CASSLLGQKNQPQHF. Written as DNA, the CDR3 is TGTGCCAGCAGCCTACTGGGACAAAAAAATCAGCCCCAGCATTTT.

This rearrangement joins TRBV6-5 to TRBJ1-5; 7 bases match TRBD1. V lost 5 bases to trimming and J lost 7 bases; unmatched junction nucleotides: 8. Germline lookup yields CDR1 MNHEY and CDR2 SVGAGI. The CDR3 is 14 amino acids. The chain's CDR3 is CASSTTGNSQPQHF. The DNA for the CDR3 is TGTGCCAGCAGTACGACAGGGAATTCACAGCCCCAGCATTTT.

In this sample, this clone turned up a few times. The gene calls are TRBV27 and TRBJ1-5; tentative D call: TRBD1 (6 bases). The CDR3 spans 15 residues. CDR1 is MNHEY and CDR2 is SMNVEV in the germline V gene (reference sequence). V lost 2 bases, J lost 2 bases, and 10 bases lay in between. The CDR3 reads CASSLGTLGNQPQHF. The CDR3, as DNA: TGTGCCAGCAGTTTAGGGACACTCGGCAATCAGCCCCAGCATTTT.

The J gene is TRBJ1-1, the V gene TRBV14; D uncertain. With 0 bases removed from V and 8 bases from J, the gap between germline ends came to 16 bases. Germline-derived CDR1 and CDR2 are SGHDN and FVKESK. CDR3 length equals 15 residues. The CDR3 DNA is TGTGCCAGCAGCCAAGATCTACGGGGTAAAGTCGAAGCTTTCTTT. This translates into CASSQDLRGKVEAFF.

The chain joins TRBV2 to TRBJ2-7, with a tentative D call TRBD2 (5 bases). CDR1 and CDR2 (germline): SNHLY, FYNNEI. The CDR3 sequence is 12 residues long. V was cut by 4 bases and J by 3 bases, with 7 bases left in between. The CDR3 loop reads CASSGGLYEQYF. CDR3 DNA sequence: TGTGCCAGCAGTGGCGGGCTCTACGAGCAGTACTTC.

In nucleotides, the CDR3 is TGCGCCAGCAGTGAGGCCAGGAACACTGAAGCTTTCTTT. Translating gives CASSEARNTEAFF. The chain is built from TRBV10-1 and TRBJ1-1; D not resolved. The V and J ends lost 2 bases and 1 base respectively, with 5 bases between them. CDR3 length: 13 residues. Germline V gives CDR1 WNHNN, CDR2 SYGVQD (reference sequence).

The rearrangement links TRBV9 to TRBJ2-7; D may be TRBD2 (7 bases). Between the trimmed V and J ends, which lost 4 bases and 7 bases, there was a span of 21 bases. This CDR3 region has 15 residues. CDR1 is SGDLS, CDR2 YYNGEE, per germline. CDR3 residues: CASSPDRGAQGEQYF. The CDR3 DNA sequence: TGTGCCAGCAGCCCAGATCGGGGGGCCCAGGGAGAGCAGTACTTC.

This clone was seen once. The chain joins TRBV19 to TRBJ1-1; 9 nucleotides align to TRBD1. Germline lookup yields CDR1 LNHDA and CDR2 SQIVND (reference sequence). Losses at the gene ends were 6 bases for V and 4 bases for J; bases not matched to a gene: 0. There are 12 residues in the CDR3. The CDR3 DNA follows: TGTGCCAGTAGGACAGGGGGCACTGAAGCTTTCTTT. Its protein product is CASRTGGTEAFF.

The V and J genes are TRBV7-9 and TRBJ1-2; D perhaps matches TRBD1 (6 bases). CDR1 is SEHNR and CDR2 is FQNEAQ in the germline V gene (reference sequence). The CDR3 length is 14 residues. V lost 5 bases, J lost 8 bases, and 18 bases lay in between. CDR3 sequence (DNA): TGTGCCAGCAGCCCCGAGGGAGGGACATGGGGCTACACCTTC. Translated, it gives CASSPEGGTWGYTF.

The V and J genes are TRBV5-1 and TRBJ2-5; 11 nucleotides match TRBD2. The CDR3 is made up of 17 amino acids. Germline V gives CDR1 SGHRS, CDR2 YFSETQ. V lost 0 bases and J lost 1; bases outside the gene matches: 5. This chain's CDR3 is CASSLVGSGRAQETQYF. CDR3 bases: TGCGCCAGCAGCTTGGTCGGTAGCGGGAGGGCCCAAGAGACCCAGTACTTC.

This clone was found a few times. The rearrangement links TRBV10-3 to TRBJ2-1, with TRBD2 matching over 9 bases. This CDR3 spans 19 amino acids. Germline V gene lookup returns CDR1 ENHRY and CDR2 SYGVKD. Losses at the gene ends were 5 bases for V and 4 bases for J; bases not matched to a gene: 18. DNA of the CDR3: TGTGCCATCAGTATCCGGGGTACTAATAGCGGGAGTAGGTACAATGAGCAGTTCTTC. Its protein product is CAISIRGTNSGSRYNEQFF.

CDR3 residues: CATSRDRLAGSSYEQYF. The CDR3 DNA sequence: TGTGCCACCAGCAGAGATCGACTAGCGGGGAGCTCCTACGAGCAGTACTTC. The chain is built from TRBV15 and TRBJ2-7, with 11 bases matching TRBD2. This CDR3 has 17 residues. The V segment lost 0 bases and the J segment 0 bases; nucleotides outside the gene matches: 4. Germline V lookup: CDR1 LNHNV, CDR2 YYDKDF (reference sequence).

The gene calls are TRBV27 and TRBJ2-1; D unresolved. This CDR3 has 14 amino acids. Trimming stripped 0 bases from V and 14 bases from J, with 17 bases between. CDR1 and CDR2 (germline): MNHEY, SMNVEV (reference sequence). The CDR3 sequence: CASSLSSLFPRKFF. Written as DNA, the CDR3 is TGTGCCAGCAGTTTATCGTCTCTATTCCCCCGAAAGTTCTTC.

The chain carries TRBV19 and TRBJ2-7; 7 nucleotides align to TRBD1. V lost 5 bases, J lost 5 bases, and 18 bases stayed unmatched. This CDR3 has 17 residues. The V gene's germline CDR1 is LNHDA and CDR2 SQIVND (reference sequence). This chain's CDR3 is CASSHIAATGMINEQYF. The CDR3 DNA is TGTGCCAGTAGTCATATCGCTGCGACAGGGATGATAAACGAGCAGTACTTC.

A single count supports this clone. The chain joins TRBV25-1 to TRBJ1-5; TRBD1 matches at 8 bases. The V gene's germline CDR1 is MGHDK and CDR2 SYGVNS. The V segment lost 5 bases and the J segment 3 bases; nucleotides outside the gene matches: 6. The CDR3 has 15 amino acids. This CDR3 reads CASSPGTGYNQPQHF. The DNA for the CDR3 is TGTGCCAGCAGTCCCGGGACAGGATACAATCAGCCCCAGCATTTT.

The J gene is TRBJ1-4, the V gene TRBV5-1, with TRBD1 identical over 9 bases. V was pared by 4 bases and J by 5 bases, with 3 bases of the junction left unmatched. The germline V gene encodes CDR1 SGHRS and CDR2 YFSETQ. The CDR3 is 14 amino acids. The CDR3 protein is CASSPTGGNEKLFF. The CDR3 DNA sequence: TGCGCCAGCAGCCCCACAGGGGGCAATGAAAAACTGTTTTTT.